This T cell receptor beta chain originates from a study of T cell responses to AZD1222 COVID-19 vaccine. Germline CDR1 DFQATT, CDR2 SNEGSKA (reference sequence). The CDR3 covers 12 residues. V gave up 3 bases and J gave up 6 bases; unmatched junction bases: 4. About this clone itself: Its antigen remains unidentified.

Method: immunoSEQ multiplex PCR; TCRdb's copy keeps in-frame clones and lacks some. The table records about 15,000 clones, 88% of them present only once. Findings of the study overall: The donors showed a predominance of white British ancestry and of females, with possible underestimation of clonal diversity.

The specimen was peripheral blood, collected 28 days after the second AZD1222 dose. The chain recombines TRBV20-1 with TRBJ2-5, with 7 bases fitting TRBD1. The sequence came from an adult who received the AZD1222 COVID-19 vaccine. CDR3 nucleotide sequence: TGCAGTGCTAGTCGAGGGGGCAAGACCCAGTACTTC. Amino acids: CSASRGGKTQYF.